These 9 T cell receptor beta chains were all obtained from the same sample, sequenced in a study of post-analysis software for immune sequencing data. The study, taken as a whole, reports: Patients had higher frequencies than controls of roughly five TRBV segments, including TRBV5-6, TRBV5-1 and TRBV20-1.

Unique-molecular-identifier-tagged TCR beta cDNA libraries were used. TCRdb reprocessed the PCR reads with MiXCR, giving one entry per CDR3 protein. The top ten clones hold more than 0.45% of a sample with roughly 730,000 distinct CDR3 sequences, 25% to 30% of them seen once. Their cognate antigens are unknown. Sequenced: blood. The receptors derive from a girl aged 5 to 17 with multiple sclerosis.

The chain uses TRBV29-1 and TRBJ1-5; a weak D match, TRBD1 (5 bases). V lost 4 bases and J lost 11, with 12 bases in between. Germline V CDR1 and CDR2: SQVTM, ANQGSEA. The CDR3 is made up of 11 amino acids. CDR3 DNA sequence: TGCAGCGTTGTTGGAGGGGCCGCCCAGCATTTT. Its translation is CSVVGGAAQHF.

This CDR3 reads CASSLGQGLVGGYTF. The CDR3 DNA is TGTGCCAGCAGCTTAGGACAAGGGTTAGTCGGTGGCTACACCTTC. The chain combines TRBV7-9 with TRBJ1-2; D is uncertain. The CDR3 extends over 15 amino acids. CDR1 and CDR2 (germline): SEHNR, FQNEAQ (reference sequence). The ends were cut back, 1 base at V and 7 bases at J, with 16 bases in the middle.

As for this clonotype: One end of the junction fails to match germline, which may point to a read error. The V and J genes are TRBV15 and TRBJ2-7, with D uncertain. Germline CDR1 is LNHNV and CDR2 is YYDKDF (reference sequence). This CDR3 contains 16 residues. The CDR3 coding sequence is TGTGCCACCAGCAGAGGTGGGGTAGGCAGTTCGGAGACCCAGCACTTC. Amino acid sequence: CATSRGGVGSSETQHF.

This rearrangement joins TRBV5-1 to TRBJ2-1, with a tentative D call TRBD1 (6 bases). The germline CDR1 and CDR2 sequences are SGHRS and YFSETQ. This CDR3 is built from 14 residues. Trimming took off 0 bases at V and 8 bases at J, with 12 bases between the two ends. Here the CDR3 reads CASSLADSTDEQFF. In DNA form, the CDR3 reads TGCGCCAGCAGCTTGGCGGACAGTACGGATGAGCAGTTCTTC.

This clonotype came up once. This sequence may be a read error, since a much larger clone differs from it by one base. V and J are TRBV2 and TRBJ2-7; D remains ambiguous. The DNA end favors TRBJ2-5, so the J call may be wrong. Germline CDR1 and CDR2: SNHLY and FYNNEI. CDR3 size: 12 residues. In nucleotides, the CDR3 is TGTGCCAGCAGACCGTACCAAGAGACCCAGTACTTC. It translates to CASRPYQETQYF.

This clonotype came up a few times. DNA for the CDR3: TGTGCCAGCAGTTTATACGCAGCCCCCAATCAGCCCCAGCATTTT. Translated: CASSLYAAPNQPQHF. V is TRBV27 and J is TRBJ1-5; D is uncertain. Germline CDR1 and CDR2: MNHEY and SMNVEV (reference sequence). The CDR3 sequence is 15 residues long. Trimming left V 1 base short and J 3 bases short, with 10 bases between.

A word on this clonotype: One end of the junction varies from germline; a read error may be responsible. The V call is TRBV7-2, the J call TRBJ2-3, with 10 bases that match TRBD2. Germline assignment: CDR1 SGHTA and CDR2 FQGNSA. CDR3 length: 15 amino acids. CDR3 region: CASSRQAGGLDTRYF. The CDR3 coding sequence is TGTGCCAGCAGCCGGCAAGCGGGGGGGTTAGATACGCGGTATTTT.

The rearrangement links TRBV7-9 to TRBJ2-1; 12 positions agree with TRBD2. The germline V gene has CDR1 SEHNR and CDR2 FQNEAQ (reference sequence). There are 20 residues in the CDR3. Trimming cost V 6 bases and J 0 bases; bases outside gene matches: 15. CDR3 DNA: TGTGCCAGCAGGTTCTCGGGACTAGCGGGTGAATCAAGCTCCTACAATGAGCAGTTCTTC. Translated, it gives CASRFSGLAGESSSYNEQFF.

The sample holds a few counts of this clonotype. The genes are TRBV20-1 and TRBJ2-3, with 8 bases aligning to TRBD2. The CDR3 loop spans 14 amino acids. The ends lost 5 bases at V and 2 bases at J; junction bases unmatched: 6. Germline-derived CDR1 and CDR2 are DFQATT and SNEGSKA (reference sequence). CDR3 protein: CSAEGLGFTDTQYF. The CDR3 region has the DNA TGCAGTGCTGAGGGACTAGGATTCACAGATACGCAGTATTTT.